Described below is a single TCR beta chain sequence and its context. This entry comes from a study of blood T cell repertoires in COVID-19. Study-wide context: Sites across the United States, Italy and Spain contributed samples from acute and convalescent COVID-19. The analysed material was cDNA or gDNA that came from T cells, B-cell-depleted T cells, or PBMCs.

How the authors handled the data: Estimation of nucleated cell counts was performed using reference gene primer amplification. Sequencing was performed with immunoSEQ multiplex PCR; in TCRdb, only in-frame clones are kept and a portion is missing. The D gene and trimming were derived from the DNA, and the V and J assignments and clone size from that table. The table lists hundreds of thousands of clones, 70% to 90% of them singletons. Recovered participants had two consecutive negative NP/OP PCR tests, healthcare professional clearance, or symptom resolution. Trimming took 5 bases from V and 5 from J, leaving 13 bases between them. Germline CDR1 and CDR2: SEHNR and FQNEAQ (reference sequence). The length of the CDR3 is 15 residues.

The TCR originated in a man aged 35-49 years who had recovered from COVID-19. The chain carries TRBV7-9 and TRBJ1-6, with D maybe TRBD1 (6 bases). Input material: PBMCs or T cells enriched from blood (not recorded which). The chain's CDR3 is CASSRGGGNNSPLHF. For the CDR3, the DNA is TGTGCCAGCAGCCGGGGGGGCGGCAATAATTCACCCCTCCACTTT.